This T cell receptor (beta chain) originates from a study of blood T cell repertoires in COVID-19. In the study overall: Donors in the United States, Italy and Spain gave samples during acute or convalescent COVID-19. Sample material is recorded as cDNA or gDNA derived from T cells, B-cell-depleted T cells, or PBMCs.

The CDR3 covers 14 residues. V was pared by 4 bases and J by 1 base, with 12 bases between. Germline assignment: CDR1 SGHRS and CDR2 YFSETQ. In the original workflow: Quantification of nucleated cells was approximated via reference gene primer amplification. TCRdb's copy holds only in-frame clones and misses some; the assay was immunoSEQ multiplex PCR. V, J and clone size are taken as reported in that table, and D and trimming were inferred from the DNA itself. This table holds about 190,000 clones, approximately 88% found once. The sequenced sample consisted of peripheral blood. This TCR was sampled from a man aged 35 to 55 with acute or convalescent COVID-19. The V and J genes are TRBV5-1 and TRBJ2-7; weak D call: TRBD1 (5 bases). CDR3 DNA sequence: TGCGCCAGCAGCCCCCCGTCAGGGTCCTACGAGCAGTACTTC. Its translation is CASSPPSGSYEQYF.